One T cell receptor beta chain is described in this entry. The junction had 4 bases not matched to a gene; V was cut back by 5 bases and J by 7 bases. Germline lookup yields CDR1 MNHEY and CDR2 SVGAGI. The CDR3 is made up of 12 amino acids. Noted time point: longitudinal time-point 1 (baseline). This entry is derived from a study of neurological immune-mediated disorders. TCRdb reprocessed the 5' RACE reads with MiXCR, giving one entry per CDR3 protein. The sample carries around 60,000 distinct CDR3 sequences, around 11% recorded once. This chain links TRBV6-5 with TRBJ1-2; 7 positions match TRBD1. This sequence originates from a male donor with HTLV-1-associated myelopathy (HAM/TSP). The sequenced material came from PBMCs. The chain's CDR3 is CASSLYRGGYTF. CDR3 DNA sequence: TGTGCCAGCAGTCTATACAGGGGTGGCTACACCTTC.